This TCR beta chain appears in the sequencing data of a study of blood T cell repertoires in COVID-19. The CDR3 has 15 residues. Unmatched junction bases numbered 5, after V lost 6 bases and J lost 0 bases. The germline gives CDR1 MNHEY, CDR2 SVGEGT. Libraries were prepared by immunoSEQ multiplex PCR; TCRdb keeps only in-frame clonotypes and omits some of them. The sample yields some 80,000 clones, approximately 86% seen once. V and J are TRBV6-2 or TRBV6-3 and TRBJ2-1, with TRBD1 matching over 7 bases. The receptor comes from a human donor in a cohort sampled during active COVID-19. The sequencing input was peripheral blood. This chain's CDR3 is CASSRQGRSYNEQFF. Written as DNA, the CDR3 is TGTGCCAGCAGCCGACAGGGCCGCTCCTACAATGAGCAGTTCTTC.